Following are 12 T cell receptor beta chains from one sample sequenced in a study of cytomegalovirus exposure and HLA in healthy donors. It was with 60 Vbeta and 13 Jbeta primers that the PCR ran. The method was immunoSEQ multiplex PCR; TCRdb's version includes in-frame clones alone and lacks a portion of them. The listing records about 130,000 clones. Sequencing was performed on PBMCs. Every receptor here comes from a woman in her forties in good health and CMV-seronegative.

CDR3: CASSPEEGEAFF. In nucleotides, the CDR3 is TGCGCCAGCAGCCCGGAGGAGGGCGAAGCTTTCTTT. The chain joins TRBV5-1 to TRBJ1-1, with no clear D. Trimming took off 4 bases at V and 8 bases at J, with 12 bases between the two ends. The CDR3 runs to 12 residues. Germline assignment: CDR1 SGHRS and CDR2 YFSETQ.

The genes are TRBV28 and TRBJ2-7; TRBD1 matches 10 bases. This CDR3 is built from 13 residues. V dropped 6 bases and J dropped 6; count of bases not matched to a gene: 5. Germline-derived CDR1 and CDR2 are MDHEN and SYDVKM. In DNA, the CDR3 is TGTGCCAGCAGGGGACAGGGGACGTCCGAGCAGTACTTC. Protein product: CASRGQGTSEQYF. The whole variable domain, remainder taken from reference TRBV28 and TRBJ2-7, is DVKVTQSSRYLVKRTGEKVFLECVQDMDHENMFWYRQDPGLGLRLIYFSYDVKMKEKGDIPEGYSVSREKKERFSLILESASTNQTSMYLCASRGQGTSEQYFGPGTRLTVT.

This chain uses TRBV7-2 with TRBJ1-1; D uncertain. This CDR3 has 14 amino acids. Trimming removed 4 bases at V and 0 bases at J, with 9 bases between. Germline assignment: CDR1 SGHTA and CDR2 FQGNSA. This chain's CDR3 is CASSSQFMNTEAFF. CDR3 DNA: TGTGCCAGCAGCTCACAGTTCATGAACACTGAAGCTTTCTTT.

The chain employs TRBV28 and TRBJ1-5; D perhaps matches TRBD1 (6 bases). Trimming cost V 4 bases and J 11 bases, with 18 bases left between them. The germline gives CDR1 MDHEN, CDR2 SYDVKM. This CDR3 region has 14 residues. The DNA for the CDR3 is TGTGCCAGCAGTTCATCCGGGACATCCCTGGCCCAGCATTTT. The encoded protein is CASSSSGTSLAQHF. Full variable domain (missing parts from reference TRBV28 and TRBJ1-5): DVKVTQSSRYLVKRTGEKVFLECVQDMDHENMFWYRQDPGLGLRLIYFSYDVKMKEKGDIPEGYSVSREKKERFSLILESASTNQTSMYLCASSSSGTSLAQHFGDGTRLSIL.

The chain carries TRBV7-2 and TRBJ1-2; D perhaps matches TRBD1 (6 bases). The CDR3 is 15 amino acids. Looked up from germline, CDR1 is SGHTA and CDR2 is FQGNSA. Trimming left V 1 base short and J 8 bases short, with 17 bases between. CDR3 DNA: TGTGCCAGCAGCTTAGGGGGGCGCGTAGGAGGAGGCTACACCTTC. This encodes CASSLGGRVGGGYTF.

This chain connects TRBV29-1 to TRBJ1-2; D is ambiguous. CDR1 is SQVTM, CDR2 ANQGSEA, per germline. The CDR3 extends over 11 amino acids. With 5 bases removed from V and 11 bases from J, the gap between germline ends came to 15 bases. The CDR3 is CSVREAPFYTF. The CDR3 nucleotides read TGCAGCGTTAGAGAAGCGCCCTTTTACACCTTC.

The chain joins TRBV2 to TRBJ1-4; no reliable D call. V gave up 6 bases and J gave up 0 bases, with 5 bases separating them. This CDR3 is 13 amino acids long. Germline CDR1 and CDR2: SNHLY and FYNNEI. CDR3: CASSSATNEKLFF. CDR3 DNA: TGTGCCAGCAGCAGCGCAACTAATGAAAAACTGTTTTTT.

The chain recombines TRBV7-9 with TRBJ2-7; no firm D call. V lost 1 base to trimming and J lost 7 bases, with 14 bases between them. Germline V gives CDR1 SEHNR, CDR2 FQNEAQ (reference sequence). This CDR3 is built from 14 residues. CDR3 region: CASSLETSPREQYF. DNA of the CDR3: TGTGCCAGCAGCTTAGAAACATCCCCGAGGGAGCAGTACTTC.

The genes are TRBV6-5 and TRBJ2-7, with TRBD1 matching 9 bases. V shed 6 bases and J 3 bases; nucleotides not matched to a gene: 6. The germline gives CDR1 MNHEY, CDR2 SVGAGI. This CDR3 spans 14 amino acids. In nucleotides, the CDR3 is TGTGCCAGCAGGGGGGGGACAGGGCGCTACGAGCAGTACTTC. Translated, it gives CASRGGTGRYEQYF.

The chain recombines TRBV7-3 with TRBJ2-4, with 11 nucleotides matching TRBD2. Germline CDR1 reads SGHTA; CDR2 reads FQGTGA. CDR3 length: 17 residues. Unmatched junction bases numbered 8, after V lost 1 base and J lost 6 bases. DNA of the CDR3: TGTGCCAGCAGCTTAAATAGCGGGGGGGCCGGAGGAAACATTCAGTACTTC. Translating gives CASSLNSGGAGGNIQYF.

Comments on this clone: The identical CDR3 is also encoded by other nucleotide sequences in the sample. CDR3 in DNA: TGTGCCAGCAGCCCTGCAGGGGCCCTGAACACTGAAGCTTTCTTT. Translating gives CASSPAGALNTEAFF. The V gene is TRBV14, the J gene TRBJ1-1, with D possibly TRBD1 on 6 matching bases. Germline CDR1 reads SGHDN; CDR2 reads FVKESK. V lost 4 bases and J 0 bases, leaving 12 bases between the germline ends. The CDR3 is 15 amino acids.

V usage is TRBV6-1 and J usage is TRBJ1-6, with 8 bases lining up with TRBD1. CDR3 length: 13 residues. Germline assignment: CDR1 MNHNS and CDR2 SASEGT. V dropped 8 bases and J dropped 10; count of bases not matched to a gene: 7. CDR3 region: CASHGQGGSPLHF. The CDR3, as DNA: TGTGCCAGCCACGGACAGGGAGGGTCACCCCTCCACTTT.